Shown below are 29 T cell receptor beta chains from a single sample sequenced in a study of T cells of healthy individuals. Using its own MiXCR run on the 5' RACE reads, TCRdb lists one record per CDR3 protein. The sample has 85,000 to 100,000 distinct CDR3 sequences, 17% seen once; the top ten hold 6.2%. The receptors come from a human donor in good health.

This clonotype showed up just a few times. V and J are TRBV20-1 and TRBJ2-1, with 11 bases fitting TRBD2. Per the germline V gene, CDR1 is DFQATT and CDR2 is SNEGSKA (reference sequence). V lost 3 bases and J lost 0; bases outside the gene matches: 10. This CDR3 region has 18 residues. The CDR3: CSARVLAGGTHSYNEQFF. CDR3 DNA: TGCAGTGCTAGGGTCCTAGCGGGAGGAACACACTCCTACAATGAGCAGTTCTTC.

This clonotype was observed many times. The CDR3 DNA is TGTGCCAGCAGTTCGACAGGGTGGGACTCACCCCTCCACTTT. Translating gives CASSSTGWDSPLHF. The chain joins TRBV12-3 or TRBV12-4 to TRBJ1-6; 7 bases are shared with TRBD1. The CDR3 totals 14 residues. V shed 4 bases, J shed 10 bases, and the junction held 7 bases outside the gene matches.

This clonotype was seen more than once but under ten times. The J gene is TRBJ1-1, the V gene TRBV29-1; D is unclear. Trimming stripped 6 bases from V and 3 bases from J, with 17 bases between. The CDR3 length is 14 residues. Germline lookup yields CDR1 SQVTM and CDR2 ANQGSEA. The CDR3 coding sequence is TGCAGCGTACTCCGAGGAGGGCGACACACTGAAGCTTTCTTT. Amino acid sequence: CSVLRGGRHTEAFF.

This clonotype appeared many times. The chain joins TRBV29-1 to TRBJ1-4; maybe TRBD1 (5 bases). The CDR3 loop spans 13 amino acids. Germline V gives CDR1 SQVTM, CDR2 ANQGSEA. Trimming left V 4 bases short and J 7 bases short, with 13 bases between. The CDR3, as DNA: TGCAGCGTTGCGTGGCAGGGAGGTGAAAAACTGTTTTTT. It is translated as CSVAWQGGEKLFF.

This clonotype was recorded a few times. The chain recombines TRBV7-9 with TRBJ1-2; D gene ambiguous. Trimming left V 4 bases short and J 0 bases short, with 12 bases between. The CDR3 loop spans 15 amino acids. Germline CDR1 and CDR2: SEHNR and FQNEAQ (reference sequence). DNA for the CDR3: TGTGCCAGCAGCTCACCCGGGCCCGCTAACTATGGCTACACCTTC. It is translated as CASSSPGPANYGYTF. Full variable domain (outside the CDR3, taken from reference TRBV7-9 and TRBJ1-2): DTGVSQNPRHKITKRGQNVTFRCDPISEHNRLYWYRQTLGQGPEFLTYFQNEAQLEKSRLLSDRFSAERPKGSFSTLEIQRTEQGDSAMYLCASSSPGPANYGYTFGSGTRLTVV.

This clonotype was found many times. J is TRBJ1-1 and V is TRBV7-9, with 11 bases matching TRBD1. This CDR3 is built from 15 residues. Trimming at V came to 5 bases and at J to 4 bases, leaving 6 bases not matched to a gene. Germline lookup yields CDR1 SEHNR and CDR2 FQNEAQ (reference sequence). Here the CDR3 reads CASSRIGTGGTEAFF. The CDR3 region has the DNA TGTGCCAGCAGCCGGATTGGGACAGGGGGCACTGAAGCTTTCTTT. Filled out from reference TRBV7-9 and TRBJ1-1, the complete variable domain reads DTGVSQNPRHKITKRGQNVTFRCDPISEHNRLYWYRQTLGQGPEFLTYFQNEAQLEKSRLLSDRFSAERPKGSFSTLEIQRTEQGDSAMYLCASSRIGTGGTEAFFGQGTRLTVV.

In this sample, this clonotype turned up a few times. The rearrangement uses TRBV28 and TRBJ2-1; TRBD2 agrees at 15 bases. Germline CDR1 reads MDHEN; CDR2 reads SYDVKM. After removal of 8 bases from V and 9 bases from J, the junction contained 11 bases not matched to a gene. The CDR3 loop spans 16 amino acids. The CDR3 DNA reads TGTGCCAGCGAGGCTTATTCGGGACTAGCGGGGGGTGAGCAGTTCTTC. Translated: CASEAYSGLAGGEQFF.

This chain uses TRBV3-1 with TRBJ2-5, with a weak D call TRBD2 (5 bases). V was cut by 4 bases and J by 7 bases, with 13 bases left in between. This CDR3 is built from 13 residues. CDR1 is LGHDT and CDR2 is YNNKEL in the germline V gene (reference sequence). CDR3 in amino acids: CASSPARGGTQYF. CDR3 DNA sequence: TGTGCCAGCAGCCCGGCTAGAGGAGGGACCCAGTACTTC.

In its sample, this clonotype was seen a few times. This chain uses TRBV7-8 with TRBJ1-2; TRBD1 agrees at 8 bases. The trim removed 1 base at V and 8 bases at J, leaving 9 bases unmatched. This CDR3 comprises 15 residues. CDR1 is SGHVS and CDR2 is FQNEAQ in the germline V gene. The DNA for the CDR3 is TGTGCCAGCAGCTTAGTAACCGGGACAGGAGTGGGCTACACCTTC. Residues: CASSLVTGTGVGYTF.

CDR3 residues: CASSRHSPLHF. The CDR3 DNA reads TGTGCCAGCAGTCGTCATTCACCCCTCCACTTT. The J gene is TRBJ1-6, the V gene TRBV2, with no clear D. CDR3 length equals 11 residues. Deletions cut 5 bases from V and 8 bases from J, with 4 bases between. Germline CDR1 and CDR2: SNHLY and FYNNEI.

This clonotype was observed once. V usage is TRBV10-3 and J usage is TRBJ2-7, with 9 bases identical to TRBD1. The CDR3 contains 13 residues. V dropped 8 bases and J dropped 2; count of bases not matched to a gene: 4. Germline CDR1 is ENHRY and CDR2 is SYGVKD. CDR3 in amino acids: CAIARDRAYEQYF. The CDR3 bases are TGTGCCATCGCCCGGGACAGGGCCTACGAGCAGTACTTC.

This clonotype came up a few times. V is TRBV11-2 and J is TRBJ2-5; D may be TRBD1 (5 bases). Trimming took 0 bases from V and 2 from J, leaving 19 bases between them. CDR1 and CDR2 from the germline V gene are SGHAT and FQNNGV. This CDR3 has 18 residues. The CDR3 nucleotides are TGTGCCAGCAGCTTAGATCGCCGGACCAGGGAAATACAAGAGACCCAGTACTTC. Translating gives CASSLDRRTREIQETQYF. The full variable domain, with the rest looked up from reference TRBV11-2 and TRBJ2-5, is EAGVAQSPRYKIIEKRQSVAFWCNPISGHATLYWYQQILGQGPKLLIQFQNNGVVDDSQLPKDRFSAERLKGVDSTLKIQPAKLEDSAVYLCASSLDRRTREIQETQYFGPGTRLLVL.

The chain is built from TRBV6-2 or TRBV6-3 and TRBJ1-1, with D uncertain. This CDR3 contains 14 residues. Germline values: CDR1 MNHEY, CDR2 SVGEGT. Trimming took 7 bases from V and 4 from J, leaving 16 bases between them. CDR3 amino acids: CASTRGGLGTEAFF. The CDR3 DNA sequence: TGTGCCAGCACTCGCGGAGGATTGGGCACTGAAGCTTTCTTT.

CDR3: CATSDGFGNTEAFF. CDR3 bases: TGTGCCACCAGTGATGGTTTCGGGAACACTGAAGCTTTCTTT. This chain joins TRBV24-1 and TRBJ1-1; D is uncertain. There are 14 residues in the CDR3. Germline V gene lookup returns CDR1 KGHDR and CDR2 SFDVKD. Deletions cut 3 bases from V and 1 base from J, with 8 bases between.

The chain joins TRBV12-3 or TRBV12-4 to TRBJ2-1; 11 bases agree with TRBD2. The CDR3 has 15 residues. J gave up 6 bases and V 3 bases, and 4 bases lay outside the gene matches. CDR3 region: CASSLWLAGGNEQFF. The CDR3, as DNA: TGTGCCAGCAGTTTGTGGCTAGCGGGGGGCAATGAGCAGTTCTTC.

This clonotype was seen repeatedly, ten times or more. This chain joins TRBV6-5 and TRBJ2-7; D possibly matches TRBD1 or TRBD2 (5 bases each). V gave up 3 bases and J gave up 0 bases, with 12 bases separating them. CDR1 is MNHEY and CDR2 is SVGAGI in the germline V gene. The CDR3 length is 15 residues. The CDR3 DNA reads as TGTGCCAGCAGTTATCGGGGCGGATTCTCCTACGAGCAGTACTTC. Translated: CASSYRGGFSYEQYF.

In the case of this clonotype: A read error is possible here, since a much larger clone lies one base away. The gene calls are TRBV11-3 and TRBJ1-6, with D maybe TRBD1 (5 bases). The CDR3 has 13 residues. Germline lookup yields CDR1 SGHNT and CDR2 YENEEA. Trimming pared 5 bases from V and 7 bases from J, leaving 9 bases between. The CDR3 region is CASSRGRNSPLHF. The CDR3 DNA sequence: TGTGCCAGCAGCCGGGGACGGAATTCACCCCTCCACTTT.

Of note for this clonotype: A read error is possible here, since a much larger clone lies one base away. V usage is TRBV12-3 or TRBV12-4 and J usage is TRBJ2-1; 13 bases line up with TRBD2. CDR3 length: 17 amino acids. The CDR3 loop is CASGLGTAGTSGNGQFF. The CDR3 DNA sequence: TGTGCCAGCGGACTTGGGACAGCCGGGACTAGCGGGAATGGGCAGTTCTTC.

The table lists this clonotype with a few counts. The chain has TRBV25-1 and TRBJ1-6; no firm D call. Germline-derived CDR1 and CDR2 are MGHDK and SYGVNS. The length of the CDR3 is 12 residues. V shed 4 bases and J shed 10 bases, with 8 bases lying between them. CDR3 in amino acids: CASSVGYSPLHF. The CDR3 nucleotides read TGTGCCAGCAGTGTAGGTTACTCACCCCTCCACTTT.

This clonotype was found a few times. The chain joins TRBV20-1 to TRBJ1-6, with 8 bases fitting TRBD1. V dropped 0 bases and J dropped 4; count of bases not matched to a gene: 17. The CDR3 loop spans 20 amino acids. Per germline, CDR1 DFQATT and CDR2 SNEGSKA (reference sequence). CDR3 in amino acids: CSARELDRDRLYIYNSPLHF. For the CDR3, the DNA is TGCAGTGCTAGAGAGTTGGACCGGGACAGGCTCTATATTTATAATTCACCCCTCCACTTT.

On this clonotype: A single base separates this from a much larger clone, so it may be a read error. This rearrangement joins TRBV4-1 to TRBJ2-5; 7 bases are a match to TRBD2. The V segment lost 1 base and the J segment 3 bases; nucleotides outside the gene matches: 2. Germline CDR1 and CDR2: MGHRA and YSYEKL. The CDR3 consists of 14 residues. CDR3 sequence: CASSQGTREETQYF. DNA for the CDR3: TGCGCCAGCAGCCAAGGGACTAGAGAAGAGACCCAGTACTTC.

V is TRBV28 and J is TRBJ1-1, with a tentative D call TRBD1 (6 bases). CDR3 length equals 15 residues. CDR1 MDHEN and CDR2 SYDVKM come from the germline V gene. Trimming took off 7 bases at V and 5 bases at J, with 20 bases between the two ends. In DNA form, the CDR3 reads TGTGCCAGCACCGCCGTAGGGAGAAGGGGGACTGAAGCTTTCTTT. This codes for CASTAVGRRGTEAFF.

The chain uses TRBV20-1 and TRBJ2-3; D is perhaps TRBD2 (6 bases). The V end was cut by 8 bases, the J end by 0 bases, with 6 bases between. The germline V gene has CDR1 DFQATT and CDR2 SNEGSKA (reference sequence). This CDR3 is 11 amino acids long. Here the CDR3 reads CSSGSTDTQYF. CDR3 DNA: TGCAGTAGCGGGAGCACAGATACGCAGTATTTT.

The chain carries TRBV20-1 and TRBJ2-1, with D perhaps matching TRBD2 (6 bases). Trimming cost V 0 bases and J 4 bases, with 13 bases left between them. The germline CDR1 and CDR2 sequences are DFQATT and SNEGSKA (reference sequence). The CDR3 spans 15 residues. CDR3 nucleotide sequence: TGCAGTGCTAGAGATCTGGGGACTGATTACAATGAGCAGTTCTTC. Its protein product is CSARDLGTDYNEQFF.

V gene TRBV11-1 combines with J gene TRBJ2-1; 7 nucleotides match TRBD2. With V trimmed by 3 bases and J by 10 bases, 9 bases remained unmatched. Germline V gene data show CDR1 as SGHAT and CDR2 as FQDESV (reference sequence). The CDR3 spans 14 residues. The CDR3 DNA reads as TGTGCCAGCAGCTTCAGGACTAGTTTACAGGAGCAGTTCTTC. Protein: CASSFRTSLQEQFF. Based on the CDR3 plus reference TRBV11-1 and TRBJ2-1, the full variable domain is EAEVAQSPRYKITEKSQAVAFWCDPISGHATLYWYRQILGQGPELLVQFQDESVVDDSQLPKDRFSAERLKGVDSTLKIQPAELGDSAMYLCASSFRTSLQEQFFGPGTRLTVL.

In this sample, this clonotype turned up many times. The chain couples TRBV7-9 to TRBJ1-5, with D uncertain. V lost 3 bases and J lost 4, with 10 bases in between. This CDR3 region has 14 residues. Looked up from germline, CDR1 is SEHNR and CDR2 is FQNEAQ (reference sequence). CDR3 coding DNA: TGTGCCAGCAGCTTTCAGGCCACGAATCAGCCCCAGCATTTT. Protein product: CASSFQATNQPQHF.

This clonotype occurred many times. The chain joins TRBV4-3 to TRBJ2-1, with a weak D call TRBD2 (6 bases). Germline lookup yields CDR1 LGHNA and CDR2 YSLEER. Trimming took 6 bases from V and 8 from J, leaving 14 bases between them. The CDR3 spans 13 residues. CDR3 coding DNA: TGCGCCAGCAGTCTTGACGGGAGACATGAGCAGTTCTTC. Translating gives CASSLDGRHEQFF.

The chain combines TRBV4-2 with TRBJ2-6; 9 bases align to TRBD2. V shed 5 bases and J 4 bases; nucleotides not matched to a gene: 9. The CDR3 contains 17 residues. CDR1 LGHNA and CDR2 YNFKEQ come from the germline V gene. The CDR3 is CASSLTVAGEGANVLTF. For the CDR3, the DNA is TGTGCCAGCAGCTTAACTGTAGCGGGAGAGGGGGCCAACGTCCTGACTTTC.

In its sample, this clonotype was seen many times. The chain recombines TRBV24-1 with TRBJ1-5; D may be TRBD1 (6 bases). The CDR3 is 14 amino acids. V lost 7 bases to trimming and J lost 4 bases, with 13 bases between them. Germline assignment: CDR1 KGHDR and CDR2 SFDVKD. DNA for the CDR3: TGTGCCACCAGCCCTAACCAGGGGAATCAGCCCCAGCATTTT. This gives the protein CATSPNQGNQPQHF.